These 23 T cell receptor beta chains were sequenced from one sample in a study of PD-1 blockade in mismatch repair-deficient tumors. Assay used: immunoSEQ multiplex PCR; TCRdb lists only in-frame clones, some missing. The sample records 100,000 or so clones, over 75% being singletons. Specimen: peripheral blood, collected approximately 35 weeks after starting pembrolizumab. The origin of the receptors is an adult with mismatch repair-deficient cancer.

DNA for the CDR3: TGTGCCAGCAGTTTAATCGGACTAGCGGAGGGGACCTACGAGCAGTACTTC. Its protein product is CASSLIGLAEGTYEQYF. This sequence joins TRBV28 and TRBJ2-7; 10 bases map to TRBD2. There are 17 residues in the CDR3. After removal of 2 bases from V and 2 bases from J, the junction contained 9 bases not matched to a gene. Germline V gene sequence: CDR1 MDHEN, CDR2 SYDVKM. The full variable domain, in which reference TRBV28 and TRBJ2-7 provide the parts outside the CDR3, is DVKVTQSSRYLVKRTGEKVFLECVQDMDHENMFWYRQDPGLGLRLIYFSYDVKMKEKGDIPEGYSVSREKKERFSLILESASTNQTSMYLCASSLIGLAEGTYEQYFGPGTRLTVT.

The chain is built from TRBV19 and TRBJ1-5; D remains unclear. The CDR3 is made up of 15 amino acids. The V end lost 4 bases, the J end lost 0 bases, and 10 bases lay between the germline ends. Looked up from germline, CDR1 is LNHDA and CDR2 is SQIVND (reference sequence). This CDR3 reads CASSSLDDSNQPQHF. DNA of the CDR3: TGTGCCAGTAGTAGCCTGGATGATAGCAATCAGCCCCAGCATTTT. Looking up the rest from reference TRBV19 and TRBJ1-5 gives the full variable domain: DGGITQSPKYLFRKEGQNVTLSCEQNLNHDAMYWYRQDPGQGLRLIYYSQIVNDFQKGDIAEGYSVSREKKESFPLTVTSAQKNPTAFYLCASSSLDDSNQPQHFGDGTRLSIL.

V and J are TRBV7-6 and TRBJ2-1; tentative D call: TRBD2 (5 bases). The CDR3 sequence is 17 residues long. Germline-derived CDR1 and CDR2 are SGHVS and FNYEAQ. V shed 5 bases and J shed 1 base, with 18 bases lying between them. The CDR3, as DNA: TGTGCCAGCAGCCCGCGGCTTGTCGGGGATTCCTACAATGAGCAGTTCTTC. This encodes CASSPRLVGDSYNEQFF.

The chain recombines TRBV29-1 with TRBJ2-3; D call uncertain. V was cut by 8 bases and J by 4 bases, with 19 bases left in between. CDR1 is SQVTM and CDR2 is ANQGSEA in the germline V gene. The CDR3 extends over 14 amino acids. The CDR3 bases are TGCAGCACCCTCTCTGGAACATATGCAGATACGCAGTATTTT. Amino acids: CSTLSGTYADTQYF.

The rearrangement joins TRBV15 to TRBJ2-3, with unresolved D. Germline CDR1 LNHNV, CDR2 YYDKDF (reference sequence). Trimming took 0 bases from V and 2 from J, leaving 9 bases between them. The CDR3 loop spans 15 amino acids. The CDR3 sequence: CATSRDGQSTDTQYF. The CDR3 DNA follows: TGTGCCACCAGCAGAGATGGCCAGTCCACAGATACGCAGTATTTT.

This clone was detected only a few times. The chain combines TRBV9 with TRBJ1-2; 8 nucleotides align to TRBD1. V lost 4 bases and J lost 8; bases outside the gene matches: 13. Looked up from germline, CDR1 is SGDLS and CDR2 is YYNGEE. The CDR3 spans 15 residues. This chain's CDR3 is CASSLGQGGGIGYTF. CDR3 sequence (DNA): TGTGCCAGCAGCTTAGGACAGGGCGGTGGGATCGGCTACACCTTC. The entire variable domain, with the rest obtained from reference TRBV9 and TRBJ1-2, is as follows: DSGVTQTPKHLITATGQRVTLRCSPRSGDLSVYWYQQSLDQGLQFLIQYYNGEERAKGNILERFSAQQFPDLHSELNLSSLELGDSALYFCASSLGQGGGIGYTFGSGTRLTVV.

This clone was detected only a few times. The chain combines TRBV27 with TRBJ2-5; a weak D match, TRBD2 (5 bases). The V gene lost 2 bases and the J gene lost 4 bases, with 5 bases spanning the gap. From germline, CDR1 is MNHEY and CDR2 SMNVEV (reference sequence). CDR3 size: 12 residues. This chain's CDR3 is CASSLEGETQYF. The CDR3 region has the DNA TGTGCCAGCAGTTTAGAGGGAGAGACCCAGTACTTC.

This clone was observed once. The CDR3 is CASSDGFGQSDEQYF. In DNA, the CDR3 is TGTGCCAGCAGTGACGGGTTTGGCCAATCCGACGAGCAGTACTTC. V gene TRBV6-6 combines with J gene TRBJ2-7; no definite D call. The CDR3 is 15 residues long. Germline CDR1 MNHNY, CDR2 SVGAGI (reference sequence). V was pared by 5 bases and J by 5 bases, with 19 bases between.

In this sample, this clone turned up once. The V gene is TRBV29-1, the J gene TRBJ1-4; the D gene is possibly TRBD1 (5 bases). The germline V and J ends were trimmed by 4 bases and 8 bases, with 14 bases remaining between them. Germline V gives CDR1 SQVTM, CDR2 ANQGSEA. The CDR3 has 13 amino acids. The CDR3 reads CSVAVGAGEKLFF. CDR3 nucleotides: TGCAGCGTTGCGGTTGGGGCTGGGGAAAAACTGTTTTTT.

The J gene is TRBJ2-3, the V gene TRBV5-4; 8 bases match TRBD2. The CDR3 spans 14 residues. After removal of 4 bases from V and 0 bases from J, the junction contained 1 base not matched to a gene. The germline gives CDR1 SGHNT, CDR2 YYREEE (reference sequence). The CDR3 loop reads CASSRLASTDTQYF. Here the CDR3 DNA reads TGTGCCAGCAGCCGACTAGCGAGCACAGATACGCAGTATTTT.

This clone was found a few times. The chain employs TRBV4-1 and TRBJ2-3, with 7 bases fitting TRBD2. Germline V CDR1 and CDR2: MGHRA, YSYEKL. The CDR3 contains 15 residues. Trimming took 5 bases from V and 0 from J; bases not matched to a gene: 5. CDR3 nucleotide sequence: TGCGCCAGCAGCTATCGGGACTATAGCACAGATACGCAGTATTTT. Translation: CASSYRDYSTDTQYF.

The V and J genes are TRBV30 and TRBJ1-2, with 7 bases that match TRBD1. The CDR3 sequence is 15 residues long. From germline, CDR1 is GTSNPN and CDR2 SVGIG (reference sequence). The ends lost 1 base at V and 4 bases at J; junction bases unmatched: 9. CDR3 coding DNA: TGTGCCTGGAGTGCTCAGGACAGGTCTTTCTATGGCTACACCTTC. Its translation is CAWSAQDRSFYGYTF.

This clone appeared a few times. The chain recombines TRBV18 with TRBJ2-7, with D possibly matching TRBD1 (5 bases). Germline assignment: CDR1 KGHSH and CDR2 LQKENI. V shed 3 bases and J shed 2 bases, with 14 bases lying between them. The CDR3 extends over 15 amino acids. The CDR3 sequence: CASSPSQGVTYEQYF. CDR3 nucleotide sequence: TGTGCCAGCTCACCTTCTCAAGGGGTAACCTACGAGCAGTACTTC. The whole variable domain, filled in from reference TRBV18 and TRBJ2-7, reads NAGVMQNPRHLVRRRGQEARLRCSPMKGHSHVYWYRQLPEEGLKFMVYLQKENIIDESGMPKERFSAEFPKEGPSILRIQQVVRGDSAAYFCASSPSQGVTYEQYFGPGTRLTVT.

This clone was picked up one time. A much larger clone differs from this one at a single base, so this may be a read error. V usage is TRBV5-1 and J usage is TRBJ2-2; D is perhaps TRBD2 (6 bases). V shed 3 bases and J shed 6 bases, with 15 bases lying between them. CDR1 is SGHRS and CDR2 is YFSETQ in the germline V gene. This CDR3 is built from 15 residues. CDR3 in DNA: TGCGCCAGCAGCTCCGGGGGAAGGAGGGCCGGGGAGCTGTTTTTT. Residues: CASSSGGRRAGELFF.

This clone is termed medium-sized. CDR3 DNA: TGTGCCAGCTCTCTTAGCTCCTACGAGCAGTACTTC. Amino acids: CASSLSSYEQYF. The rearrangement links TRBV27 to TRBJ2-7; no clear D. The CDR3 has 12 amino acids. Germline assignment: CDR1 MNHEY and CDR2 SMNVEV (reference sequence). V was clipped by 8 bases and J by 0 bases, with 8 bases between them.

This clone was picked up one time. The rearrangement joins TRBV7-2 to TRBJ2-2, with D uncertain. The germline V gene has CDR1 SGHTA and CDR2 FQGNSA. Trimming removed 10 bases at V and 4 bases at J, with 19 bases between. The CDR3 sequence is 15 residues long. Here the CDR3 DNA reads TGTGCCATGCTCTCGACTCCGGATTCCACCGGGGAGCTGTTTTTT. Translated: CAMLSTPDSTGELFF.

The chain recombines TRBV6-1 with TRBJ1-2; the D is unclear. The CDR3 contains 15 residues. With 1 base removed from V and 4 bases from J, the gap between germline ends came to 13 bases. Germline V gene sequence: CDR1 MNHNS, CDR2 SASEGT. This CDR3 is CASSEEFHSSYGYTF. CDR3 nucleotides: TGTGCCAGCAGTGAAGAATTTCACTCTTCCTATGGCTACACCTTC.

The chain's CDR3 is CASSSRPGTGTYEQYF. The CDR3 DNA sequence: TGTGCCAGCAGCTCCCGCCCCGGGACAGGGACCTACGAGCAGTACTTC. The V gene is TRBV11-3, the J gene TRBJ2-7, with 9 bases aligning to TRBD1. CDR3 size: 16 residues. The V gene end was trimmed by 4 bases and the J gene end by 2 bases; junction bases not matched to a gene: 9. CDR1 and CDR2 (germline): SGHNT, YENEEA.

J is TRBJ2-7 and V is TRBV9; 8 bases map to TRBD1. The CDR3 is 14 residues long. Germline V lookup: CDR1 SGDLS, CDR2 YYNGEE. J was trimmed by 5 bases and V by 0 bases; bases with no gene match: 4. The CDR3 nucleotides are TGTGCCAGCAGCGTAGACCCAGGGGGCAACGAGCAGTACTTC. Translation gives CASSVDPGGNEQYF.

The V call is TRBV7-8, the J call TRBJ1-5; D unclear. Between the trimmed V and J ends, which lost 5 bases and 9 bases, there was a span of 11 bases. The CDR3 extends over 12 amino acids. From germline, CDR1 is SGHVS and CDR2 FQNEAQ. The CDR3 loop is CASSTLPGPQHF. The CDR3 coding sequence is TGTGCCAGCAGCACGCTACCAGGGCCCCAGCATTTT.

The rearrangement uses TRBV12-5 and TRBJ1-1; unclear D gene. CDR3 length: 13 residues. Per the germline V gene, CDR1 is LGHNT and CDR2 is FRNRAP. Trimming shortened V by 1 base and J by 5 bases, and 8 bases separated the two germline ends. CDR3 region: CASGLETRTEAFF. The CDR3 DNA reads TGTGCTAGTGGTTTGGAAACACGTACTGAAGCTTTCTTT.

V gene TRBV6-1 combines with J gene TRBJ2-1; D gene ambiguous. This CDR3 has 11 residues. The germline V and J ends were trimmed by 4 bases and 7 bases, with 5 bases remaining between them. The V gene's germline CDR1 is MNHNS and CDR2 SASEGT. The CDR3 nucleotides read TGTGCCAGCAGTGGTAAGAATGAGCAGTTCTTC. The encoded protein is CASSGKNEQFF.

The V gene is TRBV18, the J gene TRBJ1-3; D ambiguous. Germline values: CDR1 KGHSH, CDR2 LQKENI. CDR3 length: 16 amino acids. V shed 6 bases and J shed 2 bases, with 17 bases lying between them. CDR3 DNA: TGTGCCAGCTCCCCGGGCAGGAGGACGACTGGAAACACCATATATTTT. This translates into CASSPGRRTTGNTIYF.